The T cell receptor beta chain described here comes from a study of cytomegalovirus exposure and HLA in healthy donors. Study at large: Clustering assigned approximately 78% of the approximately 400 genotyped donors to the Caucasian-associated ancestry cluster. The study, taken as a whole, reports: While the bulk of TCR sequences proved rare, some public TCRs turned up in many donors.

Primers: 60 Vbeta forward and 13 Jbeta reverse. Data came from immunoSEQ multiplex PCR; TCRdb stores just in-frame clones and leaves some out. The data show 89,000 or so clones, just under 75% seen once. A note on this clone: Its antigen is not identified.

The germline V gene encodes CDR1 SGHRS and CDR2 YFSETQ. The V end lost 0 bases, the J end lost 7 bases, and 14 bases lay between the germline ends. This CDR3 region has 15 residues. The chain recombines TRBV5-1 with TRBJ1-5; D gene ambiguous. Sequenced material: PBMCs. This sequence was found in a man between 60 and 75 years old in good health and CMV-seronegative. In DNA form, the CDR3 reads TGCGCCAGCAGCTTGGAGGCTGGCGACGGGCAGCCCCAGCATTTT. It translates to CASSLEAGDGQPQHF.